This T cell receptor (beta chain) is from a study of beta chain features in type 1 diabetes. This clone was picked up a small number of times. The antigen remains unidentified. CDR3 length: 15 amino acids. The ends were cut back, 0 bases at V and 4 bases at J, with 12 bases in the middle. Germline V gene sequence: CDR1 GTSNPN, CDR2 SVGIG (reference sequence). Sequenced material consisted of expressed TCRB transcripts (all of the isolated RNA was reverse transcribed). Profiled with immunoSEQ multiplex PCR; TCRdb holds only in-frame clones, not every one. In the table there are about 240,000 clones, roughly 13% of which are singletons. Study-level results: Comparison showed that naive, central memory and Treg TCRB repertoires appeared more similar among patients than among healthy donors. Fewer junction insertions and more nucleotide deletions appeared in type 1 diabetes patients. TCRB CDR3s from Type 1 diabetes patients were moderately but significantly shorter in all four CD4+ subsets.

The sequenced sample was naive CD4+ T cells from blood. This chain connects TRBV30 to TRBJ2-2, with D maybe TRBD2 (5 bases). The clonotype was recovered from a young man with type 1 diabetes. CDR3 coding DNA: TGTGCCTGGAGTGTACTCGGGAAGGGCACCGGGGAGCTGTTTTTT. It yields the protein CAWSVLGKGTGELFF.